These T cell receptor beta chains were read from a single sample in a study of monozygotic twins with inflammatory bowel disease. With the 5' RACE reads reprocessed, TCRdb shows one record per CDR3 protein and no DNA. The sample has 200,000 to 250,000 distinct CDR3 sequences. The sequenced material came from blood. Every receptor here comes from a human donor with ulcerative colitis or Crohn's disease, or a healthy co-twin of an affected twin (not recorded which). Both conserved end residues are part of each CDR3. The order of the fields is V gene, J gene, CDR3 protein.

TRBV2	TRBJ2-3	CASSPETGTQYF
TRBV4-1	TRBJ2-1	CASSQDPGGALPYNEQFF
TRBV29-1	TRBJ1-2	CSVADGRRGGYTF
TRBV5-1	TRBJ2-7	CASSTLVGRTYEQYF
TRBV12-3/TRBV12-4	TRBJ1-1	CASSIWTGGSNTEAFF
TRBV5-1	TRBJ2-2	CASSFQSLASGELFF
TRBV5-1	TRBJ2-2	CASTEDRANSGELFF
TRBV20-1	TRBJ2-4	CSARGGVAKNIQYF
TRBV7-9	TRBJ2-3	CASSLGAGTGSTDTQYF
TRBV20-1	TRBJ1-6	CSAKDPPFTLHF
TRBV20-1	TRBJ2-1	CSARDLAVYNEQFF
TRBV2	TRBJ1-1	CASRPGPPNTEAFF
TRBV27	TRBJ2-1	CASSLSGASYNEQFF
TRBV6-5	TRBJ1-1	CASSYSQGRSEAFF
TRBV6-5	TRBJ1-6	CASSSDRGLSPLHF
TRBV7-9	TRBJ2-3	CASSLFGTDTQYF
TRBV5-1	TRBJ1-6	CASSVLPGQGNTSPLHF
TRBV2	TRBJ2-1	CASSVRRVLIEQFF
TRBV7-2	TRBJ2-7	CASSQFTDYEQYF
TRBV5-6	TRBJ1-5	CASSLGGATHQPQHF
TRBV3-1	TRBJ1-4	CASSLRSDEKLFF
TRBV5-1	TRBJ1-6	CASKGQGNNSPLHF
TRBV9	TRBJ1-1	CASSVIGNTEAFF
TRBV5-5	TRBJ1-5	CASSFTGHQPQHF
TRBV27	TRBJ1-1	CATGQINTEAFF
TRBV11-2	TRBJ1-4	CASSLLSQGVKQKLFF
TRBV2	TRBJ2-3	CASRDAIYTDTQYF
TRBV5-1	TRBJ1-1	CASSLVAGVNTEAFF
TRBV10-3	TRBJ1-1	CAISVGRGSTEAFF
TRBV6-5	TRBJ2-3	CASSYQGPSTDTQYF
TRBV7-3	TRBJ1-1	CASSLLVTTEAFF
TRBV29-1	TRBJ2-1	CSVEPPGRLSSYNEQFF
TRBV19	TRBJ1-5	CASSIGVIENQPQHF
TRBV13	TRBJ1-5	CASSLGLGKAQPQHF
TRBV18	TRBJ1-2	CASSPGPATLGGYTF
TRBV12-3/TRBV12-4	TRBJ2-7	CASSSRYEQYF
TRBV6-5	TRBJ2-1	CASSSRASGLNEQFF
TRBV7-2	TRBJ2-5	CASSSGQAKTQYF
TRBV20-1	TRBJ2-7	CSASRQGVLDEQYF
TRBV12-3/TRBV12-4	TRBJ1-2	CASSLGRVGYGYTF
TRBV20-1	TRBJ1-4	CSASQQEGKLFF
TRBV7-2	TRBJ1-3	CASRTNPGNTIYF
TRBV20-1	TRBJ1-1	CSASSPGGTEAFF
TRBV12-3/TRBV12-4	TRBJ2-3	CASSHGGGTDTQYF
TRBV28	TRBJ1-1	CASITGGTFVNTEAFF
TRBV9	TRBJ2-1	CASSVGGSDYEQFF
TRBV7-9	TRBJ2-7	CASSGRSYEQYF
TRBV7-3	TRBJ2-3	CASSLQPGPQDTQYF
TRBV21-1	TRBJ2-7	CASSKHKNPRDCTYEQYF
TRBV20-1	TRBJ1-5	CSAPDRVSNQPQHF
TRBV7-9	TRBJ1-6	CASSFGQENSPLHF